Below are 32 T cell receptor beta chains sequenced from a single sample in a study of beta chain features in type 1 diabetes. Whole-study findings and limits: For Type 1 diabetes patients, all four CD4+ subsets carried TCRB CDR3s that were moderately but significantly shorter.

Their target antigens are unknown. The authors reverse transcribed all of the isolated RNA, so sequencing captured expressed TCRB transcripts. Method: immunoSEQ multiplex PCR; TCRdb's copy keeps in-frame clones and lacks some. The table records a few hundred thousand clones, approximately 12% of them present only once. Sequences were obtained from naive CD4+ T cells from blood. These receptors were collected from a woman younger than 35 with type 1 diabetes.

The chain uses TRBV5-4 and TRBJ2-1; 11 bases are shared with TRBD2. The junction had 4 bases not matched to a gene; V was cut back by 3 bases and J by 5 bases. Germline loops: CDR1 SGHNT, CDR2 YYREEE (reference sequence). This CDR3 comprises 15 residues. The CDR3 DNA follows: TGTGCCAGCAGCTCGGGACTAGCGGCCAACAATGAGCAGTTCTTC. This translates into CASSSGLAANNEQFF.

The CDR3 nucleotides read TGTGCCAGCTCACCACGACAGGGACCCGACAATGAGCAGTTCTTC. As protein: CASSPRQGPDNEQFF. The J gene is TRBJ2-1, the V gene TRBV18; 7 bases are a match to TRBD1. The V and J ends lost 1 base and 5 bases, in that order; junction bases with no gene match: 5. CDR1 KGHSH and CDR2 LQKENI come from the germline V gene. This CDR3 comprises 15 residues.

This clone was detected only a few times. CDR3 nucleotide sequence: TGCGCCAGCAGTTCGGTACTGCAAGAGACCCAGTACTTC. This codes for CASSSVLQETQYF. The V and J genes are TRBV5-1 and TRBJ2-5; D remains ambiguous. Germline lookup yields CDR1 SGHRS and CDR2 YFSETQ. V lost 5 bases and J 2 bases, leaving 10 bases between the germline ends. There are 13 residues in the CDR3.

This clone was counted between two and nine times. The chain links TRBV6-6 to TRBJ2-7; maybe TRBD2 (6 bases). Germline-derived CDR1 and CDR2 are MNHNY and SVGAGI (reference sequence). V lost 8 bases and J 3 bases, leaving 11 bases between the germline ends. The CDR3 is made up of 12 amino acids. The CDR3 region has the DNA TGTGCCAGCCGCGGGACCCTCTACGAGCAGTACTTC. It codes for CASRGTLYEQYF.

The rearrangement uses TRBV27 and TRBJ2-3; tentative D call: TRBD1 (6 bases). Trimming took off 4 bases at V and 2 bases at J, with 13 bases between the two ends. CDR3 length: 15 residues. Germline CDR1 and CDR2: MNHEY and SMNVEV (reference sequence). DNA for the CDR3: TGTGCCAGCAGTTACCACAGGGATCCCACAGATACGCAGTATTTT. It is translated as CASSYHRDPTDTQYF.

This clone was counted a few times. This chain links TRBV30 with TRBJ1-1, with a tentative D call TRBD1 (5 bases). The germline gives CDR1 GTSNPN, CDR2 SVGIG (reference sequence). The V gene lost 0 bases and the J gene lost 5 bases, with 10 bases spanning the gap. This CDR3 contains 13 residues. The CDR3, as DNA: TGTGCCTGGAGTGTTTACAGGAAAACTGAAGCTTTCTTT. This translates into CAWSVYRKTEAFF. Supplemented by reference TRBV30 and TRBJ1-1, the full variable domain reads SQTIHQWPATLVQPVGSPLSLECTVEGTSNPNLYWYRQAAGRGLQLLFYSVGIGQISSEVPQNLSASRPQDRQFILSSKKLLLSDSGFYLCAWSVYRKTEAFFGQGTRLTVV.

This clone was seen more than once but under ten times. The chain carries TRBV5-6 and TRBJ2-7, with 11 nucleotides matching TRBD1. Per germline, CDR1 SGHDT and CDR2 YYEEEE. The V gene end was trimmed by 0 bases and the J gene end by 4 bases; junction bases not matched to a gene: 12. The CDR3 is made up of 18 amino acids. In DNA form, the CDR3 reads TGTGCCAGCAGCTTGGGGGTTTTCGGGACAGGGGGACGGTACGAGCAGTACGTC. Residues: CASSLGVFGTGGRYEQYV.

The gene calls are TRBV6-6 and TRBJ1-2, with a possible D match to TRBD1 (6 bases). CDR3 size: 16 residues. The V gene lost 2 bases and the J gene lost 2 bases, with 15 bases spanning the gap. In germline, CDR1 is MNHNY, CDR2 SVGAGI (reference sequence). CDR3 DNA sequence: TGTGCCAGCAGTTACGTCCCCGGACAGCGAAACTATGGCTACACCTTC. This gives the protein CASSYVPGQRNYGYTF.

This chain joins TRBV14 and TRBJ2-6, with D uncertain. The germline V gene encodes CDR1 SGHDN and CDR2 FVKESK. The CDR3 is 12 amino acids. V gave up 1 base and J gave up 8 bases, with 3 bases separating them. CDR3: CASSQGPNVLTF. The CDR3 DNA sequence: TGTGCCAGCAGCCAAGGGCCCAACGTCCTGACTTTC.

The rearrangement joins TRBV5-1 to TRBJ1-2; 7 positions agree with TRBD1. V shed 1 base, J shed 4 bases, and the junction held 4 bases outside the gene matches. CDR3 length: 14 residues. Germline V gene lookup returns CDR1 SGHRS and CDR2 YFSETQ. The DNA of the CDR3 is TGCGCCAGCAGCTTGAGTCAGGGGGGCTATGGCTACACCTTC. Protein: CASSLSQGGYGYTF.

The rearrangement links TRBV7-2 to TRBJ2-3; a possible D gene is TRBD1 (6 bases). The germline V gene has CDR1 SGHTA and CDR2 FQGNSA. The CDR3 sequence is 13 residues long. With 5 bases removed from V and 2 bases from J, the gap between germline ends came to 8 bases. CDR3 coding DNA: TGTGCCAGCAGCCAGGGGCACACAGATACGCAGTATTTT. Protein sequence: CASSQGHTDTQYF. Full variable domain (outside the CDR3, taken from reference TRBV7-2 and TRBJ2-3): GAGVSQSPSNKVTEKGKDVELRCDPISGHTALYWYRQSLGQGLEFLIYFQGNSAPDKSGLPSDRFSAERTGGSVSTLTIQRTQQEDSAVYLCASSQGHTDTQYFGPGTRLTVL.

This clone was detected a few times. The chain carries TRBV28 and TRBJ2-2, with a tentative D call TRBD2 (5 bases). This CDR3 contains 13 residues. The germline CDR1 and CDR2 sequences are MDHEN and SYDVKM. Trimming removed 6 bases at V and 5 bases at J, with 10 bases between. The CDR3 loop is CASRPGDTGELFF. In DNA, the CDR3 is TGTGCCAGCAGACCCGGGGATACCGGGGAGCTGTTTTTT.

CDR3 loop: CASSLTVYGYTF. CDR3 nucleotides: TGTGCCAGCAGTTTAACGGTCTATGGCTACACCTTC. J is TRBJ1-2 and V is TRBV28; the D is unclear. This CDR3 region has 12 residues. Trimming took 2 bases from V and 4 from J, leaving 5 bases between them. Germline CDR1 is MDHEN and CDR2 is SYDVKM.

The chain's CDR3 is CATSRGGTGWNTEAFF. CDR3 in DNA: TGTGCCACCAGCAGAGGGGGGACAGGGTGGAACACTGAAGCTTTCTTT. The chain links TRBV15 to TRBJ1-1; 9 bases agree with TRBD1. Trimming removed 1 base from V and 1 base from J; junction bases left unmatched: 4. Germline V gives CDR1 LNHNV, CDR2 YYDKDF (reference sequence). This CDR3 region has 16 residues.

This chain joins TRBV19 and TRBJ2-5; D possibly corresponds to TRBD2 (6 bases). Between the trimmed V and J ends, which lost 4 bases and 2 bases, there was a span of 8 bases. This CDR3 is built from 13 residues. Germline lookup yields CDR1 LNHDA and CDR2 SQIVND (reference sequence). The CDR3 DNA reads as TGTGCCAGTAGTAGGAGGGAGCAAGAGACCCAGTACTTC. Translation gives CASSRREQETQYF.

This clone was seen a few times. The CDR3 is CATSRQTGELFF. DNA for the CDR3: TGTGCCACCTCCAGACAGACCGGGGAGCTGTTTTTT. The chain recombines TRBV27 with TRBJ2-2, with a weak D call TRBD1 (5 bases). Germline CDR1 and CDR2: MNHEY and SMNVEV (reference sequence). The CDR3 is made up of 12 amino acids. With 10 bases removed from V and 5 bases from J, the gap between germline ends came to 11 bases.

This clone was seen more than once but under ten times. The chain is built from TRBV9 and TRBJ2-1, with D possibly TRBD2 on 6 matching bases. Between the trimmed V and J ends, which lost 4 bases and 5 bases, there was a span of 16 bases. Looked up from germline, CDR1 is SGDLS and CDR2 is YYNGEE. The CDR3 is 15 amino acids. The CDR3 bases are TGTGCCAGCAGCCTTGGGACGGGAGCGCACAATGAGCAGTTCTTC. Protein: CASSLGTGAHNEQFF.

The chain employs TRBV5-1 and TRBJ1-5, with D possibly matching TRBD1 (5 bases). Trimming took 1 base from V and 6 from J, leaving 23 bases between them. The CDR3 runs to 18 residues. Germline V gene data show CDR1 as SGHRS and CDR2 as YFSETQ. As DNA, the CDR3 is TGCGCCAGCAGCTTGCACCTCGGACACAAAAGGAGTCGTCAGCCCCAGCATTTT. Its translation is CASSLHLGHKRSRQPQHF.

DNA for the CDR3: TGCAGCGCCCTAGCACCCCACTCGGGCGAGCAGTACTTC. It is translated as CSALAPHSGEQYF. The rearrangement joins TRBV29-1 to TRBJ2-7, with D maybe TRBD2 (5 bases). In germline, CDR1 is SQVTM, CDR2 ANQGSEA. V lost 7 bases and J 6 bases, leaving 19 bases between the germline ends. The length of the CDR3 is 13 residues.

The genes are TRBV7-2 and TRBJ1-1; the match to TRBD1 covers 8 bases. This CDR3 has 15 amino acids. V shed 2 bases, J shed 5 bases, and the junction held 7 bases outside the gene matches. Germline CDR1 SGHTA, CDR2 FQGNSA. As DNA, the CDR3 is TGTGCCAGCAGCTTAAGTGGCAGGGGGCGAACTGAAGCTTTCTTT. Its translation is CASSLSGRGRTEAFF.

This sequence joins TRBV4-2 and TRBJ2-3; maybe TRBD2 (5 bases). Germline V gene sequence: CDR1 LGHNA, CDR2 YNFKEQ. This CDR3 spans 14 amino acids. Trimming removed 1 base at V and 0 bases at J, with 5 bases between. The CDR3 protein is CASSQGGSTDTQYF. The CDR3 DNA reads as TGTGCCAGCAGCCAAGGCGGGAGCACAGATACGCAGTATTTT.

This chain uses TRBV28 with TRBJ2-7, with TRBD2 identical over 8 bases. This CDR3 contains 14 residues. After removal of 2 bases from V and 3 bases from J, the junction contained 3 bases not matched to a gene. CDR1 is MDHEN, CDR2 SYDVKM, per germline. CDR3 sequence: CASSLRGLVYEQYF. In DNA, the CDR3 is TGTGCCAGCAGTTTAAGGGGACTAGTCTACGAGCAGTACTTC.

V and J are TRBV5-1 and TRBJ2-3; no firm D call. The CDR3 has 13 residues. V lost 3 bases to trimming and J lost 3 bases, with 8 bases between them. CDR1 is SGHRS and CDR2 is YFSETQ in the germline V gene. CDR3 loop: CASSSPVTDTQYF. CDR3 in DNA: TGCGCCAGCAGCTCACCGGTAACAGATACGCAGTATTTT.

The chain joins TRBV18 to TRBJ2-5; no reliable D call. The CDR3 has 14 residues. CDR1 is KGHSH and CDR2 is LQKENI in the germline V gene. Trimming stripped 0 bases from V and 2 bases from J, with 7 bases between. The CDR3 sequence is CASSPPSGQETQYF. As DNA, the CDR3 is TGTGCCAGCTCACCACCGTCAGGACAAGAGACCCAGTACTTC.

This CDR3 reads CASSLGWANSNQPQHF. CDR3 coding DNA: TGTGCCAGCAGTTTAGGCTGGGCGAATAGCAATCAGCCCCAGCATTTT. This chain joins TRBV28 and TRBJ1-5, with D uncertain. The germline gives CDR1 MDHEN, CDR2 SYDVKM. Deletions cut 2 bases from V and 0 bases from J, with 11 bases between. The CDR3 is 16 residues long.

This clone was found a few times. V usage is TRBV2 and J usage is TRBJ2-7, with 7 bases lining up with TRBD2. Germline V CDR1 and CDR2: SNHLY, FYNNEI. With V trimmed by 7 bases and J by 2 bases, 11 bases remained unmatched. The CDR3 extends over 15 amino acids. CDR3: CASNPTAGVTYEQYF. The CDR3, as DNA: TGTGCCAGCAACCCTACCGCGGGGGTCACCTACGAGCAGTACTTC.

The chain combines TRBV7-2 with TRBJ2-1, with a tentative D call TRBD2 (6 bases). V lost 3 bases, J lost 9 bases, and 15 bases lay in between. The length of the CDR3 is 14 residues. Germline V lookup: CDR1 SGHTA, CDR2 FQGNSA. The CDR3 region has the DNA TGTGCCAGCAGCTTGCTCGGGAGTCTAGGTGAGCAGTTCTTC. This encodes CASSLLGSLGEQFF.

This clone was observed a handful of times. The rearrangement joins TRBV19 to TRBJ2-4, with 8 bases matching TRBD2. J lost 2 bases, V lost 5 bases, and 11 bases had no gene match. This CDR3 has 17 residues. Germline V gives CDR1 LNHDA, CDR2 SQIVND (reference sequence). CDR3: CASSSIAGKSPKNIQYF. CDR3 DNA: TGTGCCAGTAGTTCGATAGCGGGAAAGTCTCCCAAAAACATTCAGTACTTC.

The V call is TRBV7-9, the J call TRBJ2-5; 10 bases map to TRBD1. The CDR3 extends over 14 amino acids. V was pared by 6 bases and J by 4 bases, with 5 bases of the junction left unmatched. The germline V gene has CDR1 SEHNR and CDR2 FQNEAQ (reference sequence). The CDR3 DNA sequence: TGTGCCAGCAGTCGCGGGACAGGGGTAGAGACCCAGTACTTC. Translating it yields CASSRGTGVETQYF.

This clone appeared a few times. V gene TRBV6-6 combines with J gene TRBJ2-7, with D maybe TRBD1 (6 bases). V lost 4 bases to trimming and J lost 5 bases, with 12 bases between them. CDR3 length equals 13 residues. CDR1 is MNHNY, CDR2 SVGAGI, per germline (reference sequence). The CDR3 sequence: CASSSQGRDEQYV. DNA of the CDR3: TGTGCCAGCAGTTCACAGGGCCGGGACGAGCAGTACGTC.

V gene TRBV14 combines with J gene TRBJ2-7; possibly TRBD1 for D (5 bases). CDR3 size: 16 residues. Germline V lookup: CDR1 SGHDN, CDR2 FVKESK. The V end was cut by 1 base, the J end by 3 bases, with 16 bases between. The CDR3 DNA is TGTGCCAGCAGCCAAGTTAGGGGCGAGGAGTACTACGAGCAGTACTTC. Its protein is CASSQVRGEEYYEQYF.

This chain connects TRBV9 to TRBJ1-5; D is perhaps TRBD1 (5 bases). V lost 4 bases, J lost 6 bases, and 11 bases lay in between. The CDR3 sequence is 13 residues long. Germline assignment: CDR1 SGDLS and CDR2 YYNGEE. The CDR3 DNA sequence: TGTGCCAGCAGCTCCATGCAGGGTCAGCCCCAGCATTTT. The encoded protein is CASSSMQGQPQHF.